This entry lists 30 T cell receptor beta chains sequenced from one sample in a study of T cells in localized non-small cell lung cancer. The method was immunoSEQ multiplex PCR; TCRdb's version includes in-frame clones alone and lacks a portion of them. Among 15,000 to 25,000 clones, roughly 83% were seen once, and the ten largest hold more than 4%. Sample: peripheral blood, taken before any cancer treatment. The receptors shown here come from a man aged 40-75 years with stage I lung adenocarcinoma.

The chain carries TRBV6-6 and TRBJ2-7; D remains unclear. The V gene's germline CDR1 is MNHNY and CDR2 SVGAGI (reference sequence). The CDR3 extends over 12 amino acids. V was shortened by 4 bases and J by 3 bases, with 7 bases between the two germline ends. The CDR3 DNA reads as TGTGCCAGCAGTTTGCAATTCTACGAGCAGTACTTC. Its protein product is CASSLQFYEQYF.

V gene TRBV7-9 combines with J gene TRBJ1-1; no clear D gene. The germline V gene encodes CDR1 SEHNR and CDR2 FQNEAQ (reference sequence). V lost 6 bases and J lost 0, with 8 bases in between. The CDR3 is 13 amino acids. DNA of the CDR3: TGTGCCAGCAGTCGAGGCATGAACACTGAAGCTTTCTTT. This gives the protein CASSRGMNTEAFF.

The chain uses TRBV28 and TRBJ2-2; the match to TRBD1 covers 8 bases. CDR1 and CDR2 (germline): MDHEN, SYDVKM. The CDR3 is made up of 16 amino acids. V gave up 1 base and J gave up 5 bases; unmatched junction bases: 6. For the CDR3, the DNA is TGTGCCAGCAGTTTATTCAGGGGGCTCGGAACCGGGGAGCTGTTTTTT. Its protein product is CASSLFRGLGTGELFF.

The CDR3 nucleotides read TGTGCCAGCAGTGAAGGGGGGGTTGGGGAAAAACTGTTTTTT. As protein: CASSEGGVGEKLFF. V and J are TRBV6-1 and TRBJ1-4, with D possibly TRBD1 on 5 matching bases. CDR3 length equals 14 residues. With 1 base removed from V and 8 bases from J, the gap between germline ends came to 11 bases. Germline V gives CDR1 MNHNS, CDR2 SASEGT.

The genes are TRBV11-2 and TRBJ1-1; no reliable D call. Trimming cost V 5 bases and J 1 base, with 11 bases left between them. This CDR3 region has 14 residues. Per germline, CDR1 SGHAT and CDR2 FQNNGV. CDR3 sequence reads: CASSIFHTNTEAFF. The CDR3 DNA sequence: TGTGCCAGCAGCATATTCCACACGAACACTGAAGCTTTCTTT.

The CDR3 coding sequence is TGTGCCAGCAGCCAAGCAGGGGCCGGGGAGCTGTTTTTT. Encoded protein: CASSQAGAGELFF. This rearrangement joins TRBV28 to TRBJ2-2; tentative D call: TRBD1 (6 bases). The V gene's germline CDR1 is MDHEN and CDR2 SYDVKM. The V end was cut by 6 bases, the J end by 6 bases, with 11 bases between. This CDR3 contains 13 residues.

This chain connects TRBV4-2 to TRBJ2-3, with a weak D call TRBD2 (5 bases). The length of the CDR3 is 14 residues. The V and J ends lost 0 bases and 5 bases respectively, with 9 bases between them. Germline V gene lookup returns CDR1 LGHNA and CDR2 YNFKEQ. The chain's CDR3 is CASSQDEGKDTQYF. CDR3 DNA: TGTGCCAGCAGCCAAGATGAGGGAAAAGATACGCAGTATTTT.

This clone was seen just once. Other nucleotide sequences from this sample produce the same CDR3. The gene calls are TRBV5-4 and TRBJ2-7; TRBD2 agrees at 10 bases. This CDR3 spans 16 amino acids. The trim removed 0 bases at V and 2 bases at J, leaving 5 bases unmatched. Per germline, CDR1 SGHNT and CDR2 YYREEE (reference sequence). The CDR3 DNA sequence: TGTGCCAGCAGCTTGGAGTCTAGCGGGAGAACCTACGAGCAGTACTTC. Protein sequence: CASSLESSGRTYEQYF.

This clone was seen a handful of times. The rearrangement uses TRBV7-2 and TRBJ1-2; no clear D. The CDR3 runs to 14 residues. Germline V gives CDR1 SGHTA, CDR2 FQGNSA. V was pared by 1 base and J by 4 bases, with 10 bases between. CDR3 bases: TGTGCCAGCAGCTTAGTGGACGGGTTCTATGGCTACACCTTC. Translated, it gives CASSLVDGFYGYTF.

The chain joins TRBV7-8 to TRBJ2-1; 8 bases match TRBD1. The CDR3 has 17 residues. Germline assignment: CDR1 SGHVS and CDR2 FQNEAQ. V shed 6 bases, J shed 5 bases, and the junction held 15 bases outside the gene matches. Written as DNA, the CDR3 is TGTGCCAGCAGTTCACCCGGTGGCAGGGGGCTTGACAATGAGCAGTTCTTC. Its protein is CASSSPGGRGLDNEQFF.

V gene TRBV28 combines with J gene TRBJ1-2; 9 nucleotides agree with TRBD1. This CDR3 has 16 residues. The trim removed 1 base at V and 8 bases at J, leaving 11 bases unmatched. Germline loops: CDR1 MDHEN, CDR2 SYDVKM. CDR3 in amino acids: CASSLFHTGQGSGYTF. The CDR3 DNA reads as TGTGCCAGCAGTTTATTCCACACTGGACAGGGGAGCGGCTACACCTTC.

V usage is TRBV27 and J usage is TRBJ2-5; TRBD2 matches at 8 bases. Germline CDR1 reads MNHEY; CDR2 reads SMNVEV (reference sequence). V lost 4 bases, J lost 11 bases, and 9 bases stayed unmatched. The CDR3 extends over 13 amino acids. CDR3 protein: CASSSDPGTSQYF. In nucleotides, the CDR3 is TGTGCCAGCAGTTCCGACCCCGGGACTAGTCAGTACTTC.

The rearrangement joins TRBV28 to TRBJ1-5; D is undetermined. This CDR3 region has 14 residues. V shed 6 bases and J shed 7 bases, with 16 bases lying between them. The germline V gene has CDR1 MDHEN and CDR2 SYDVKM. The CDR3 DNA sequence: TGTGCCAGCAGACCCGGCGGAGGGCGGCAGCCCCAGCATTTT. Amino acids: CASRPGGGRQPQHF.

The V and J genes are TRBV19 and TRBJ2-7; 11 bases fit TRBD2. Trimming removed 3 bases from V and 2 bases from J; junction bases left unmatched: 3. CDR1 LNHDA and CDR2 SQIVND come from the germline V gene (reference sequence). The CDR3 spans 15 residues. The CDR3 spells CASSMLAGGTYEQYF. The CDR3 nucleotides are TGTGCCAGTAGTATGCTAGCGGGGGGAACCTACGAGCAGTACTTC.

The chain combines TRBV4-3 with TRBJ1-1; 10 nucleotides align to TRBD1. The V gene end was trimmed by 0 bases and the J gene end by 7 bases; junction bases not matched to a gene: 5. The germline gives CDR1 LGHNA, CDR2 YSLEER. CDR3 length equals 15 residues. As DNA, the CDR3 is TGCGCCAGCAGCCAAGATTGGGACAGGGGCTTTGAAGCTTTCTTT. Translated: CASSQDWDRGFEAFF.

The chain is built from TRBV28 and TRBJ2-2; unclear D gene. CDR3 length equals 12 residues. V lost 3 bases and J lost 3, with 2 bases in between. Germline CDR1 MDHEN, CDR2 SYDVKM. The CDR3 bases are TGTGCCAGCAGTTTCTACACCGGGGAGCTGTTTTTT. Amino acid sequence: CASSFYTGELFF.

The chain joins TRBV5-6 to TRBJ1-2; 8 bases fit TRBD1. V shed 0 bases, J shed 0 bases, and the junction held 4 bases outside the gene matches. The CDR3 is made up of 16 amino acids. CDR1 and CDR2 from the germline V gene are SGHDT and YYEEEE. In nucleotides, the CDR3 is TGTGCCAGCAGCTTGGCGCAGGGGGCTTCTAACTATGGCTACACCTTC. This encodes CASSLAQGASNYGYTF.

This chain joins TRBV14 and TRBJ2-7; a weak D match, TRBD2 (5 bases). Germline V gene lookup returns CDR1 SGHDN and CDR2 FVKESK. V was shortened by 0 bases and J by 3 bases, with 12 bases between the two germline ends. The CDR3 totals 15 residues. The CDR3 sequence is CASSQEEGWIYEQYF. CDR3 DNA: TGTGCCAGCAGCCAAGAAGAGGGATGGATCTACGAGCAGTACTTC.

The J gene is TRBJ2-4, the V gene TRBV29-1; D is ambiguous. Deletions cut 8 bases from V and 3 bases from J, with 17 bases between. Germline assignment: CDR1 SQVTM and CDR2 ANQGSEA. This CDR3 contains 14 residues. The CDR3 DNA sequence: TGCAGCCCCCGACCACTAAGAAGCAAAAACATTCAGTACTTC. It is translated as CSPRPLRSKNIQYF.

This clone appeared a single time. The rearrangement uses TRBV28 and TRBJ2-3, with 7 bases that match TRBD1. V was clipped by 3 bases and J by 1 base; unmatched bases: 1. The germline V gene has CDR1 MDHEN and CDR2 SYDVKM. This CDR3 region has 14 residues. The CDR3 here is CASSFGQGTDTQYF. The CDR3 coding sequence is TGTGCCAGCAGTTTTGGACAGGGCACAGATACGCAGTATTTT.

The chain carries TRBV19 and TRBJ2-7; 7 nucleotides agree with TRBD1. V lost 6 bases and J lost 5; bases outside the gene matches: 10. Germline CDR1 LNHDA, CDR2 SQIVND (reference sequence). The CDR3 has 14 amino acids. The DNA for the CDR3 is TGTGCCAGTAGGTTGACAGGGAGTCTGGACGAGCAGTACTTC. Translation gives CASRLTGSLDEQYF.

The V gene is TRBV6-1, the J gene TRBJ2-1; 9 nucleotides agree with TRBD2. The germline V gene has CDR1 MNHNS and CDR2 SASEGT. The CDR3 extends over 16 amino acids. J lost 9 bases, V lost 1 base, and 10 bases had no gene match. This CDR3 is CASSEEPSGIGGEQFF. The CDR3 bases are TGTGCCAGCAGTGAAGAGCCTAGCGGGATTGGCGGTGAGCAGTTCTTC.

The J gene is TRBJ2-2, the V gene TRBV9; the match to TRBD2 covers 7 bases. Germline CDR1 is SGDLS and CDR2 is YYNGEE. The CDR3 is made up of 16 amino acids. V shed 0 bases and J 7 bases; nucleotides not matched to a gene: 9. This chain's CDR3 is CASSVDPAGWGGELFF. CDR3 nucleotides: TGTGCCAGCAGCGTAGACCCAGCGGGATGGGGCGGGGAGCTGTTTTTT.

This chain connects TRBV5-1 to TRBJ2-3; TRBD1 is a possible D gene (5 bases). Per germline, CDR1 SGHRS and CDR2 YFSETQ. The V and J ends lost 7 bases and 6 bases respectively, with 21 bases between them. The CDR3 runs 15 residues. CDR3 coding DNA: TGCGCCAGCGGCCCTCAGGGCCGCGGCGAGGATACGCAGTATTTT. As protein: CASGPQGRGEDTQYF.

The chain joins TRBV5-4 to TRBJ2-7, with D maybe TRBD2 (5 bases). This CDR3 contains 13 residues. CDR1 is SGHNT, CDR2 YYREEE, per germline (reference sequence). Trimming shortened V by 2 bases and J by 2 bases, and 8 bases separated the two germline ends. CDR3 sequence reads: CASSFGVAYEQYF. DNA for the CDR3: TGTGCCAGCAGCTTCGGGGTCGCCTACGAGCAGTACTTC.

This clone was recorded once. This rearrangement joins TRBV4-2 to TRBJ1-2; D might be TRBD1 (5 bases). This CDR3 spans 11 amino acids. The V end was cut by 4 bases, the J end by 7 bases, with 7 bases between. In germline, CDR1 is LGHNA, CDR2 YNFKEQ. The CDR3 loop is CASSRGGGYTF. DNA of the CDR3: TGTGCCAGCAGCCGCGGGGGTGGCTACACCTTC.

This clone came up once. This rearrangement joins TRBV28 to TRBJ2-7; D gene uncertain. Deletions cut 6 bases from V and 1 base from J, with 13 bases between. Germline loops: CDR1 MDHEN, CDR2 SYDVKM. This CDR3 has 14 residues. The CDR3 sequence: CASSPGPSSYEQYF. The CDR3 nucleotides read TGTGCCAGCAGCCCGGGCCCCTCGTCCTACGAGCAGTACTTC.

The gene calls are TRBV14 and TRBJ1-2, with 8 positions matching TRBD1. Germline values: CDR1 SGHDN, CDR2 FVKESK. There are 13 residues in the CDR3. V was pared by 1 base and J by 8 bases, with 3 bases of the junction left unmatched. The CDR3: CASSQVDREGYTF. The CDR3, as DNA: TGTGCCAGCAGCCAAGTGGACAGGGAGGGCTACACCTTC.

The chain carries TRBV6-1 and TRBJ1-2; 7 nucleotides line up with TRBD1. V gave up 11 bases and J gave up 6 bases; unmatched junction bases: 12. CDR3 length: 13 amino acids. In germline, CDR1 is MNHNS, CDR2 SASEGT. Here the CDR3 reads CAFSTGVVDGYTF. CDR3 coding DNA: TGTGCCTTTTCTACAGGGGTCGTGGATGGCTACACCTTC.

J is TRBJ2-1 and V is TRBV5-1, with 12 positions matching TRBD2. Trimming took 4 bases from V and 7 from J; bases not matched to a gene: 6. Germline loops: CDR1 SGHRS, CDR2 YFSETQ. The CDR3 consists of 15 residues. The CDR3 DNA reads TGCGCCAGCAGCCCAGGACTAGCGGGAAAGAATGAGCAGTTCTTC. Protein product: CASSPGLAGKNEQFF.